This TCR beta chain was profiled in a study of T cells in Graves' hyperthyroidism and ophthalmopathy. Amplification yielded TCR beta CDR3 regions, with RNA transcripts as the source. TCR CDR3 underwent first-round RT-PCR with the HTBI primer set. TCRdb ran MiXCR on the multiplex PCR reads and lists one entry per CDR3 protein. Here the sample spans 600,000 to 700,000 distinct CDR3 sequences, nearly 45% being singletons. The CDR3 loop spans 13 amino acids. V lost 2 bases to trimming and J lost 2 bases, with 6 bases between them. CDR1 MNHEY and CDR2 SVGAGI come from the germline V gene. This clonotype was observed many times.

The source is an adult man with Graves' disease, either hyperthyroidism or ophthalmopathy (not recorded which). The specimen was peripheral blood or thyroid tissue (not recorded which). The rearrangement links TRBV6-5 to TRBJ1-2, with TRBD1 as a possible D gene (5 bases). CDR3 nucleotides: TGTGCCAGCAGTTACGAGGGGAACTATGGCTACACCTTC. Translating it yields CASSYEGNYGYTF.